These T cell receptor beta chains were read from a single sample in a study of early T cells in non-severe SARS-CoV-2 infection. A single record per CDR3 protein comes from TCRdb applying MiXCR to the 5' RACE reads. The table lists 75,000 to 90,000 distinct CDR3 sequences, around 13% of them singletons. Sequencing input: whole blood. Receptors originate from an adult who was a healthcare worker with PCR-confirmed SARS-CoV-2 infection or an uninfected control (not recorded which). The CDR3 runs from the conserved cysteine through the conserved F or W. The order of the fields is V gene, clone size, J gene, D gene, CDR3 DNA, CDR3 protein. D genes are given only for firm matches. Part of the rows lack a size; the others show once, few, many or a class for expanded clones.

V gene: TRBV6-2/TRBV6-3; clone size: NA; J gene: TRBJ2-7; D gene: TRBD1; CDR3 DNA: TGTGCCAGCAGCCATACGACAGGGCTTCTTTTCTCCTACGAGCAGTACTTC; CDR3 protein: CASSHTTGLLFSYEQYF
V gene: TRBV6-2/TRBV6-3; clone size: many; J gene: TRBJ2-5; D gene: TRBD2; CDR3 DNA: TGTGCCAGCAGTCTCGGGTTACTAGCGGGGATTCAAGAGACCCAGTACTTC; CDR3 protein: CASSLGLLAGIQETQYF
V gene: TRBV27; clone size: many; J gene: TRBJ2-5; D gene: TRBD1; CDR3 DNA: TGTGCCAGCAGTTTCCGACAGGGGGCTACTAAGACCCAGTACTTC; CDR3 protein: CASSFRQGATKTQYF
V gene: TRBV7-2; clone size: NA; J gene: TRBJ2-2; D gene: TRBD1; CDR3 DNA: TGTGCCAGCAGCTTAGTTGCCGGGACAGGGGACACCGGGGAGCTGTTTTTT; CDR3 protein: CASSLVAGTGDTGELFF
V gene: TRBV7-8; clone size: many; J gene: TRBJ2-7; D gene: TRBD1; CDR3 DNA: TGTGCCAGCAGCGATAGCCGGGACAGGACGAGAGAGCAGTACTTC; CDR3 protein: CASSDSRDRTREQYF
V gene: TRBV11-2; clone size: NA; J gene: TRBJ2-2; D gene: NA; CDR3 DNA: TGTGCCAGCAGCTTTACGGTCGGGGAGCTGTTTTTT; CDR3 protein: CASSFTVGELFF
V gene: TRBV7-9; clone size: many; J gene: TRBJ1-5; D gene: NA; CDR3 DNA: TGTGCCAGCAGCTTAGGCCAGGGGAATCAGCCCCAGCATTTT; CDR3 protein: CASSLGQGNQPQHF
V gene: TRBV29-1; clone size: many; J gene: TRBJ1-1; D gene: NA; CDR3 DNA: TGCAGCGCCCCCGGTATGAACACTGAAGCTTTCTTT; CDR3 protein: CSAPGMNTEAFF
V gene: TRBV6-2/TRBV6-3; clone size: many; J gene: TRBJ2-6; D gene: NA; CDR3 DNA: TGTGCCAGCAGCCACCTCACGACAGGCGGATCTGGGGCCAACGTCCTGACTTTC; CDR3 protein: CASSHLTTGGSGANVLTF
V gene: TRBV5-4; clone size: NA; J gene: TRBJ2-3; D gene: TRBD2; CDR3 DNA: TGTGCCTGCGGCACTAGCGGGAGGGCAGATACGCAGTATTTT; CDR3 protein: CACGTSGRADTQYF
V gene: TRBV6-4; clone size: few; J gene: TRBJ2-1; D gene: NA; CDR3 DNA: TGTGCCAGCAGTGACTCGAGGCGAATGAATGAGCAGTTCTTC; CDR3 protein: CASSDSRRMNEQFF
V gene: TRBV20-1; clone size: many; J gene: TRBJ1-1; D gene: NA; CDR3 DNA: TGCAGTGCTAGATGGCCAGAGGATACTGAAGCTTTCTTT; CDR3 protein: CSARWPEDTEAFF
V gene: TRBV5-1; clone size: few; J gene: TRBJ1-5; D gene: NA; CDR3 DNA: TGCGCCAGCAGCTCATATCCGGGAGGACAGCCCCAGCATTTT; CDR3 protein: CASSSYPGGQPQHF
V gene: TRBV20-1; clone size: NA; J gene: TRBJ2-7; D gene: NA; CDR3 DNA: TGCAGTGCTAGAGATAGTCAGGGGTGGACCGAGCAGTACTTC; CDR3 protein: CSARDSQGWTEQYF
V gene: TRBV5-1; clone size: NA; J gene: TRBJ2-1; D gene: TRBD2; CDR3 DNA: TGCGCCAGCAGCTCTGGAACGGGAGGGGGCAATGAGCAGTTCTTC; CDR3 protein: CASSSGTGGGNEQFF
V gene: TRBV7-2; clone size: few; J gene: TRBJ1-6; D gene: NA; CDR3 DNA: TGTGCCAGCAGCTTAGCCGGGTTCTCAATTCCATCACCCCTCCACTTT; CDR3 protein: CASSLAGFSIPSPLHF
V gene: TRBV5-4; clone size: many; J gene: TRBJ2-1; D gene: TRBD2; CDR3 DNA: TGTGCCAGCAGTCACGCGGGAGGCCCTCTCAAGGAGCAGTTCTTC; CDR3 protein: CASSHAGGPLKEQFF
V gene: TRBV30; clone size: few; J gene: TRBJ2-1; D gene: TRBD1; CDR3 DNA: TGTGCCTGGAGCGACGGACAGGGCGATGAGCAGTTCTTC; CDR3 protein: CAWSDGQGDEQFF
V gene: TRBV3-1; clone size: NA; J gene: TRBJ1-5; D gene: NA; CDR3 DNA: TGTGCCAGCAGCCAAGACCTGGGGCGCCAGCCCCAGCATTTT; CDR3 protein: CASSQDLGRQPQHF
V gene: TRBV20-1; clone size: few; J gene: TRBJ2-3; D gene: NA; CDR3 DNA: TGCAGTGCCGGGAGAGGGCGGGATACGCAGTATTTT; CDR3 protein: CSAGRGRDTQYF
V gene: TRBV28; clone size: NA; J gene: TRBJ1-2; D gene: NA; CDR3 DNA: TGTGCAATAGGGGGATATGGCTACACCTTC; CDR3 protein: CAIGGYGYTF
V gene: TRBV9; clone size: NA; J gene: TRBJ2-1; D gene: NA; CDR3 DNA: TGTGCCAGCAGCGTAGAGGGGGGCAATGAGCAGTTCTTC; CDR3 protein: CASSVEGGNEQFF
V gene: TRBV18; clone size: many; J gene: TRBJ2-1; D gene: TRBD2; CDR3 DNA: TGTGCCAGCTCACCGGTACTAGCGGGGGGGCCCAGGTTCTTC; CDR3 protein: CASSPVLAGGPRFF
V gene: TRBV7-2; clone size: NA; J gene: TRBJ2-7; D gene: TRBD2; CDR3 DNA: TGTGCCAGCAGCGCTAGCGGTAAAAGCTCCTACGAGCAGTACTTC; CDR3 protein: CASSASGKSSYEQYF
V gene: TRBV11-2; clone size: few; J gene: TRBJ2-3; D gene: NA; CDR3 DNA: TGTGCCAGCAGCTCACGCAACAGGGAGGCAGATACGCAGTATTTT; CDR3 protein: CASSSRNREADTQYF
V gene: TRBV4-3; clone size: NA; J gene: TRBJ2-7; D gene: NA; CDR3 DNA: TGCGCCAGCAGCCAAGATCCCAGGGGTGGCGAGCAGTACTTC; CDR3 protein: CASSQDPRGGEQYF
V gene: TRBV6-6; clone size: NA; J gene: TRBJ1-6; D gene: NA; CDR3 DNA: TGTGCCAGCAGTCGTTCATCATTTTCGACATCCCTCCACTTT; CDR3 protein: CASSRSSFSTSLHF
V gene: TRBV29-1; clone size: NA; J gene: TRBJ2-1; D gene: NA; CDR3 DNA: TGCAGCGTTCCGGCGCCACTCACGGCCTACAATGAGCAGTTCTTC; CDR3 protein: CSVPAPLTAYNEQFF
V gene: TRBV29-1; clone size: NA; J gene: TRBJ2-6; D gene: NA; CDR3 DNA: TGCAGCGCCACGACGGACAGCTCGTCTGAGGCCAACGTCCTGACTTTC; CDR3 protein: CSATTDSSSEANVLTF
V gene: TRBV11-2; clone size: NA; J gene: TRBJ1-6; D gene: NA; CDR3 DNA: TGTGCCAGCAGCTTCGAACAGAGGAATTCACCCCTCCACTTT; CDR3 protein: CASSFEQRNSPLHF
V gene: TRBV12-3/TRBV12-4; clone size: NA; J gene: TRBJ1-1; D gene: TRBD1; CDR3 DNA: TGTGCCAGCAGTTTTGGACAGGCCACTGAAGCTTTCTTT; CDR3 protein: CASSFGQATEAFF
V gene: TRBV20-1; clone size: many; J gene: TRBJ1-6; D gene: NA; CDR3 DNA: TGCAGTGCTAGATTGCTAGAACGTTCACCCCTCCACTTT; CDR3 protein: CSARLLERSPLHF
V gene: TRBV6-5; clone size: NA; J gene: TRBJ2-5; D gene: NA; CDR3 DNA: TGTGCCAGCAGTTACTCAGAGCAAGAGACCCAGTACTTC; CDR3 protein: CASSYSEQETQYF
V gene: TRBV29-1; clone size: many; J gene: TRBJ1-3; D gene: NA; CDR3 DNA: TGCAGCGTCCGCAACAGGGACCCTGGAAACACCATATATTTT; CDR3 protein: CSVRNRDPGNTIYF
V gene: TRBV9; clone size: NA; J gene: TRBJ2-1; D gene: NA; CDR3 DNA: TGTGCCAGCAGCGTAGGGAGAGAGTACAATGTGCAGTTCTTC; CDR3 protein: CASSVGREYNVQFF
V gene: TRBV12-3/TRBV12-4; clone size: many; J gene: TRBJ2-5; D gene: NA; CDR3 DNA: TGTGCCAGCAGTTTCGGGGGAGAGACCCAGTACTTC; CDR3 protein: CASSFGGETQYF
V gene: TRBV6-2/TRBV6-3; clone size: NA; J gene: TRBJ2-7; D gene: TRBD2; CDR3 DNA: TGTGCCAGCAGTACAGCGGGAGTACCCTACGAGCAGTACTTC; CDR3 protein: CASSTAGVPYEQYF
V gene: TRBV5-1; clone size: many; J gene: TRBJ2-3; D gene: NA; CDR3 DNA: TGCGCCAGCAGCTTGGAGCGAGCACAGTATAGCACAGATACGCAGTATTTT; CDR3 protein: CASSLERAQYSTDTQYF
V gene: TRBV12-3/TRBV12-4; clone size: few; J gene: TRBJ2-4; D gene: NA; CDR3 DNA: TGTGCCAGCAGTTGGGGTAGTGGACAGCAAAACATTCAGTACTTC; CDR3 protein: CASSWGSGQQNIQYF
V gene: TRBV11-2; clone size: many; J gene: TRBJ1-5; D gene: NA; CDR3 DNA: TGTGCCAGCAGCTTAGGCGTGGGTTTCAGCAATCAGCCCCAGCATTTT; CDR3 protein: CASSLGVGFSNQPQHF
V gene: TRBV30; clone size: many; J gene: TRBJ1-6; D gene: NA; CDR3 DNA: TGTGCCTGGAGTGTACAGCGAGGACCCCCCCTCCACTTT; CDR3 protein: CAWSVQRGPPLHF
V gene: TRBV7-6; clone size: few; J gene: TRBJ2-7; D gene: TRBD1; CDR3 DNA: TGTGCCAGCAGCTTAGCCCCTCGGGACAGCTACGGGGAGCAGCACTTC; CDR3 protein: CASSLAPRDSYGEQHF
V gene: TRBV9; clone size: many; J gene: TRBJ1-4; D gene: NA; CDR3 DNA: TGTGCCAGCAGCGTAGGTTCCGTCTGGACGGGACCAGAAAAACTGTTTTTT; CDR3 protein: CASSVGSVWTGPEKLFF
V gene: TRBV27; clone size: few; J gene: TRBJ1-1; D gene: NA; CDR3 DNA: TGTGCCAGCAGTTTCCAACCAGCCTACAGTGAAGCTTTCTTT; CDR3 protein: CASSFQPAYSEAFF
V gene: TRBV29-1; clone size: NA; J gene: TRBJ2-5; D gene: TRBD2; CDR3 DNA: TGCAGCGCGGCGACTAGCGAAGAGACCCAGTACTTC; CDR3 protein: CSAATSEETQYF
V gene: TRBV7-6; clone size: NA; J gene: TRBJ2-1; D gene: NA; CDR3 DNA: TGTGCCAGCAGCTTAGGGGACCCAAATCGCTCCTACAATGAGCAGTTCTTC; CDR3 protein: CASSLGDPNRSYNEQFF
V gene: TRBV7-2; clone size: NA; J gene: TRBJ2-3; D gene: NA; CDR3 DNA: TGTGCCAGCAGCTTAACCGATGCAGGGGTCACGCAGTATTTT; CDR3 protein: CASSLTDAGVTQYF
V gene: TRBV27; clone size: few; J gene: TRBJ2-7; D gene: NA; CDR3 DNA: TGTGCCAGCTCGGGGCCAGGGGGGACCTACGAGCAGTACTTC; CDR3 protein: CASSGPGGTYEQYF
V gene: TRBV28; clone size: few; J gene: TRBJ1-6; D gene: NA; CDR3 DNA: TGTGCCAGCACCACCTCCGGGGTTACCTATAATTCACCCCTCCACTTT; CDR3 protein: CASTTSGVTYNSPLHF
V gene: TRBV30; clone size: many; J gene: TRBJ2-1; D gene: NA; CDR3 DNA: TGTGCCTGGAGTGTTACGCGGGAGCAGGGGAAGTTCTTC; CDR3 protein: CAWSVTREQGKFF
V gene: TRBV7-9; clone size: few; J gene: TRBJ2-3; D gene: TRBD1; CDR3 DNA: TGTGCCAGCAGCTTGCTGACAGGGCCCCCCACAGATACGCAGTATTTT; CDR3 protein: CASSLLTGPPTDTQYF
V gene: TRBV20-1; clone size: many; J gene: TRBJ2-7; D gene: TRBD2; CDR3 DNA: TGCAGTGCTACCGGGACTAGCGACTACGAGCAGTACTTC; CDR3 protein: CSATGTSDYEQYF
V gene: TRBV27; clone size: few; J gene: TRBJ2-2; D gene: NA; CDR3 DNA: TGTGCCAGCAGTTTATCCTCAGGGGCAGGGGAGCTGTTTTTT; CDR3 protein: CASSLSSGAGELFF
V gene: TRBV7-2; clone size: many; J gene: TRBJ1-1; D gene: NA; CDR3 DNA: TGTGCCAGCAGCTCATGGGTGACTGAAGCTTTCTTT; CDR3 protein: CASSSWVTEAFF
V gene: TRBV25-1; clone size: many; J gene: TRBJ1-1; D gene: NA; CDR3 DNA: TGTGCCAGCAGTGAATGGGGGCAGGCCCATCCTGAAGCTTTCTTT; CDR3 protein: CASSEWGQAHPEAFF